Listed below are T cell receptor beta chains from one sample, sequenced in a study of T cell repertoires in cytomegalovirus infection. No antigen is known for these receptors. TCRdb passed the reads through MiXCR, listing each CDR3 protein once. The data show approximately 730,000 distinct CDR3 sequences, with about 30% seen just once and about 20% held by the top ten. The sequencing used cultured PBMCs, collected from culture after CMV antigen stimulation. The receptors shown here come from a human donor in good health (CMV status not recorded). Some clones in this sample may be carry-over from other donors' samples. The CDR3 runs from the conserved cysteine through the conserved F or W. D genes are given only for firm matches. Not all rows give a size; the values are once, few, many and, for expanded clones, a class.

>TRBD2|-|TRBV5-4|TRBJ2-1|19
CASSPVRGESGRAYNEQFF
TGTGCCAGCAGCCCGGTTAGGGGTGAGAGCGGGAGGGCCTACAATGAGCAGTTCTTC
>-|few|TRBV7-9|TRBJ1-5|13
CASNLDGNQPQHF
TGTGCCAGCAACCTGGACGGTAATCAGCCCCAGCATTTT
>-|-|TRBV12-3/TRBV12-4|TRBJ1-3|12
CASSLADSTIYF
TGTGCCAGCAGTTTAGCCGACAGCACCATATATTTT
>-|-|TRBV19|TRBJ2-1|14
CASRPRNRDEEQFF
TGTGCCAGTAGGCCTCGAAACAGGGATGAGGAGCAGTTCTTC
>-|few|TRBV6-1|TRBJ1-4|15
CASSFLAAANEKLFF
TGTGCCAGCAGCTTCTTGGCAGCAGCTAATGAAAAACTGTTTTTT
>TRBD1|-|TRBV5-4|TRBJ1-6|15
CASSLWTGGRSPLHF
TGTGCCAGCAGCTTGTGGACAGGGGGACGGTCACCCCTCCACTTT
>-|few|TRBV6-2/TRBV6-3|TRBJ1-2|14
CASLGALNPYGYTF
TGTGCCAGCCTGGGGGCTTTGAACCCCTATGGCTACACCTTC
>TRBD2|few|TRBV6-1|TRBJ2-1|17
CASSASLAGFSYNEQFF
TGTGCCAGCAGTGCCTCATTAGCGGGATTTTCCTACAATGAGCAGTTCTTC
>-|-|TRBV20-1|TRBJ2-1|13
CSAATTRNNEQFF
TGCAGTGCCGCGACTACAAGGAACAATGAGCAGTTCTTC
>TRBD2|few|TRBV10-3|TRBJ2-7|15
CAISEPSGRPYEQYF
TGTGCCATCAGTGAGCCAAGCGGGAGACCCTACGAGCAGTACTTC
>-|-|TRBV6-1|TRBJ2-1|12
CASWRIYNEQFF
TGTGCCAGCTGGCGTATCTACAATGAGCAGTTCTTC
>-|-|TRBV19|TRBJ2-5|15
CASSIGTVYQETQYF
TGTGCCAGTAGTATAGGGACAGTGTACCAAGAGACCCAGTACTTC
>-|few|TRBV7-2|TRBJ1-4|14
CASCIGATNEKLFF
TGTGCCAGCTGTATCGGCGCAACTAATGAAAAACTGTTTTTT
>-|-|TRBV27|TRBJ2-2|12
CASSGMGRELFF
TGTGCCAGCAGTGGCATGGGTCGGGAGCTGTTTTTT
>TRBD2|-|TRBV7-2|TRBJ2-7|16
CASSLLGAGRGKEQYF
TGTGCCAGCAGTCTACTCGGAGCGGGACGAGGGAAAGAGCAGTACTTC
>-|many|TRBV7-2|TRBJ1-2|15
CASSLVGIGNYGYTF
TGTGCCAGCAGCTTAGTCGGGATTGGGAACTATGGCTACACCTTC
>-|-|TRBV11-2|TRBJ2-1|14
CASSAGTINNEQFF
TGTGCCAGCAGCGCAGGGACAATTAACAATGAGCAGTTCTTC
>-|-|TRBV10-3|TRBJ1-3|16
CAISTYIRDYGNTIYF
TGTGCCATCAGTACATATATCCGGGATTATGGAAACACCATATATTTT
>-|few|TRBV7-2|TRBJ2-3|13
CASSPRWTDTQYF
TGTGCCAGCAGCCCGAGGTGGACAGATACGCAGTATTTT
>-|few|TRBV28|TRBJ1-5|16
CASSSIGRGGNQPQHF
TGTGCCAGCAGTTCTATCGGGCGCGGGGGCAATCAGCCCCAGCATTTT
>TRBD1|-|TRBV6-1|TRBJ2-4|16
CASSERFLGQQNIQYF
TGTGCCAGCAGTGAAAGATTTTTGGGACAGCAAAACATTCAGTACTTC
>TRBD2|-|TRBV11-2|TRBJ2-1|13
CASSLGTIDEQFF
TGTGCCAGCAGCCTCGGGACTATAGATGAGCAGTTCTTC
>TRBD2|-|TRBV6-6|TRBJ2-5|14
CASKIAGGGETQYF
TGTGCCAGCAAAATAGCGGGGGGAGGAGAGACCCAGTACTTC
>TRBD1|-|TRBV20-1|TRBJ2-7|12
CSARGLRYEQYF
TGCAGTGCCAGGGGGCTCAGGTACGAGCAGTACTTC
>TRBD2|once|TRBV20-1|TRBJ2-3|14
CSASLAGVAGTQYF
TGCAGTGCTAGTTTAGCGGGAGTGGCCGGTACGCAGTATTTT
>-|few|TRBV7-2|TRBJ2-5|14
CASSPWLGGETQYF
TGTGCCAGCAGCCCCTGGTTAGGGGGTGAGACCCAGTACTTC
>-|few|TRBV19|TRBJ1-1|13
CASSTGQYTEAFF
TGTGCCAGTAGTACCGGACAGTACACTGAAGCTTTCTTT
>-|-|TRBV10-2|TRBJ2-1|15
CASSEDLANINEQFF
TGCGCCAGCAGTGAGGATCTAGCGAACATAAATGAGCAGTTCTTC
>TRBD1|-|TRBV28|TRBJ2-2|16
CASSLPMDRYTGELFF
TGTGCCAGCAGTTTACCTATGGACAGGTACACCGGGGAGCTGTTTTTT
>-|-|TRBV4-1|TRBJ2-1|17
CASSLTFPGDTYNEQFF
TGCGCCAGCAGCCTTACCTTCCCGGGCGACACCTACAATGAGCAGTTCTTC
>TRBD2|-|TRBV7-6|TRBJ2-7|18
CASSSNPGLAGASYEQYF
TGTGCCAGCAGCTCCAATCCGGGACTAGCGGGAGCTTCCTACGAGCAGTACTTC
>-|many|TRBV7-2|TRBJ2-3|14
CASSRQVSTDTQYF
TGTGCCAGCAGCCGACAGGTCTCCACAGATACGCAGTATTTT
>-|-|TRBV14|TRBJ1-6|17
CASSPFGAGVANSPLHF
TGTGCCAGCAGCCCCTTCGGGGCAGGGGTTGCCAATTCACCCCTCCACTTT
>-|-|TRBV7-8|TRBJ2-7|16
CASTQGGALTSYEQYF
TGTGCCAGCACACAGGGGGGGGCCCTGACCTCCTACGAGCAGTACTTC
>-|-|TRBV20-1|TRBJ2-3|14
CSAARDSFVDTQYF
TGCAGTGCCGCTCGGGACTCCTTTGTGGATACGCAGTATTTT
>-|-|TRBV18|TRBJ1-4|15
CASPQNSDGNEKLFF
TGTGCCAGCCCCCAGAATTCCGACGGTAATGAAAAACTGTTTTTT
>-|-|TRBV7-2|TRBJ2-1|15
CASSLEGGNYNEQFF
TGTGCCAGCAGCTTAGAGGGGGGGAACTACAATGAGCAGTTCTTC
>-|many|TRBV7-2|TRBJ2-5|10
CASAVETQYF
TGTGCCAGCGCAGTGGAGACCCAGTACTTC
>-|-|TRBV28|TRBJ1-5|14
CASSPLELGQPQHF
TGTGCCAGCAGTCCCCTTGAGCTAGGTCAGCCCCAGCATTTT
>-|-|TRBV7-6|TRBJ1-3|16
CASSLSQQSSGNTIYF
TGTGCCAGCAGCTTATCGCAACAGAGCTCTGGAAACACCATATATTTT